This TCR beta chain was found in a study of cytomegalovirus exposure and HLA in healthy donors. Turning to the study itself: Falling in the Caucasian-associated ancestry cluster were roughly 86% of approximately 410 genotyped donors.

Primers included in the PCR were 60 Vbeta and 13 Jbeta primers. The assay was immunoSEQ multiplex PCR, and TCRdb's table has in-frame clones only and misses some. The data contain around 170,000 clones, over 60% of them singletons. Germline loops: CDR1 WSHSY, CDR2 SAAADI. Trimming took 8 bases from V and 2 from J, leaving 10 bases between them. This CDR3 comprises 12 residues. Study conclusions and caveats: Donor immune exposure was known only as CMV serostatus. A later analysis showed TCR association rates differing by HLA locus, peaking at DRB1 and lowest at HLA-C. Three CMV-associated chains were confirmed in vitro to be specific for CMV antigens.

On this clone: The antigen remains unidentified.

The receptor comes from a girl under 18 in good health and CMV-seronegative. V is TRBV10-2 and J is TRBJ2-7, with D possibly matching TRBD2 (5 bases). Sample: PBMCs. The CDR3 sequence is CASQGLTYEQYF. CDR3 bases: TGCGCCAGCCAAGGACTGACCTACGAGCAGTACTTC.